This T cell receptor beta chain was sequenced in a study of T cell responses to AZD1222 COVID-19 vaccine. The V gene lost 11 bases and the J gene lost 3 bases, with 13 bases spanning the gap. This CDR3 has 13 residues. The V gene's germline CDR1 is KGHSH and CDR2 LQKENI. Generated by immunoSEQ multiplex PCR, the TCRdb table keeps only in-frame clones and is missing some. The sample has fewer than 110,000 clones, around 92% seen once. Concerning this clone itself: No antigen is known for it.

Study results and limitations: White British donors predominated, females outnumbered males, and clonal diversity was possibly underestimated. Just 5 to 7 AZD1222 recipients were seropositive at baseline. As reported, nearly half of all spike-specific TCRs target variant regions that are unmutated. Dominant CD4 TCR responses targeted spike regions 160-218 and 743-854.

The sequencing here drew on peripheral blood, taken 28 days after the second AZD1222 dose. The chain links TRBV18 to TRBJ1-4; D might be TRBD1 (6 bases). The sequence derives from an adult who received the AZD1222 COVID-19 vaccine. DNA of the CDR3: TGTGCCGGGAGAGGGGGAGCTAATGAAAAACTGTTTTTT. Translation gives CAGRGGANEKLFF.